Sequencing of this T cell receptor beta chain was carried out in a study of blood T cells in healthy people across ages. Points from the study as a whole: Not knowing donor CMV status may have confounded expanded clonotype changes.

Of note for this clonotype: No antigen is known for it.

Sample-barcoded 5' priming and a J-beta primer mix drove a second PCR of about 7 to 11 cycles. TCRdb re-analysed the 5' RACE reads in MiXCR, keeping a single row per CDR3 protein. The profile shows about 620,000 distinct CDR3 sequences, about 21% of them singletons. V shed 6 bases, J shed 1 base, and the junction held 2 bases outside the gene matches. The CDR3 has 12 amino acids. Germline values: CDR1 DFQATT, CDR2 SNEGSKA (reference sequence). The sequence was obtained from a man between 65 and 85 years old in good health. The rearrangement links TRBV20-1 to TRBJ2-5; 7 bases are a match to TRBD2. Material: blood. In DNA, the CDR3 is TGCAGTGCCGAGCGGGGCCAAGAGACCCAGTACTTC. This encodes CSAERGQETQYF.